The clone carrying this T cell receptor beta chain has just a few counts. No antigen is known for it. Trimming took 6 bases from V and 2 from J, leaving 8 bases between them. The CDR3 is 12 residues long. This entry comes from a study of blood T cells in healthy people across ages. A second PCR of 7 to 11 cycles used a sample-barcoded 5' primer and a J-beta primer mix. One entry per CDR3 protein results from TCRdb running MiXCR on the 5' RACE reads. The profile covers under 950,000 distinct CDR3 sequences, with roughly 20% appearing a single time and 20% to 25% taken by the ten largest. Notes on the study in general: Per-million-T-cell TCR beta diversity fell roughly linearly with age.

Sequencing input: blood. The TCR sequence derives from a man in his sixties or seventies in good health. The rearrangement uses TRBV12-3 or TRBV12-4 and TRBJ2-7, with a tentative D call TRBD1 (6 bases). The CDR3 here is CASRDRTYEQYF. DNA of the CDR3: TGTGCCAGCAGAGACAGGACCTACGAGCAGTACTTC.